Listed below are T cell receptor beta chains from one sample, sequenced in a study of blood T cell repertoires in COVID-19. Sequenced by immunoSEQ multiplex PCR; TCRdb stores in-frame clones only, minus some. The sample consists of under 200,000 clones, 85% to 90% of them appearing once. Source material: peripheral blood. These receptors were collected from a man aged 18 to 29 with active or convalescent COVID-19. Both conserved end residues are part of each CDR3. D genes are given only for firm matches. Clone size is given for some rows only: seen once, a few or many times, or a class if the clone is expanded.

D	J	size	V	DNA	CDR3
TRBD1	TRBJ2-5	NA	TRBV5-1	TGCGCCAGCAGCCCGGGGGGACAGGGGCAAAAAGAGACCCAGTACTTC	CASSPGGQGQKETQYF
NA	TRBJ2-3	once	TRBV7-3	TGTGCCAGCAGCTTAATGAGGGGCACAGATACGCAGTATTTT	CASSLMRGTDTQYF
TRBD1	TRBJ2-3	NA	TRBV7-8	TGTGCCAGCAGCTCCCGGGACAGGGCCCAAACTAGCACAGATACGCAGTATTTT	CASSSRDRAQTSTDTQYF
NA	TRBJ1-1	NA	TRBV20-1	TGCAGTGCTACGTTCGGCACTGAAGCTTTCTTT	CSATFGTEAFF
NA	TRBJ1-2	NA	TRBV5-6	TGTGCCAGCAGCTTGGGAGGGTCCAATAACTATGGCTACACCTTC	CASSLGGSNNYGYTF
NA	TRBJ1-3	NA	TRBV4-1	TGCGCCAGCAGCCAAACAGGCTCTGGAAACACCATATATTTT	CASSQTGSGNTIYF
NA	TRBJ1-2	NA	TRBV24-1	TGTGCCACCAGTGACGCAGGGGAGAACTATGGCTACACCTTC	CATSDAGENYGYTF
NA	TRBJ2-7	NA	TRBV4-1	TGCGCCAGCAGCCAAGCCGGGACTCCCTTCCTCGAGCAGTACTTC	CASSQAGTPFLEQYF
NA	TRBJ1-6	NA	TRBV6-1	TGTGCCAGCAGTGAAAGGCCTAGGACAGTCTATAATTCACCCCTCCACTTT	CASSERPRTVYNSPLHF
NA	TRBJ2-1	NA	TRBV10-3	TGTGCCATCAGCGGACAGCTTTCCTCCTACAATGAGCAGTTCTTC	CAISGQLSSYNEQFF
NA	TRBJ2-3	few	TRBV18	TGTGCCAGCTCACCACGCGGGGGCCTTACTTCCTGGACAGATACGCAGTATTTT	CASSPRGGLTSWTDTQYF
NA	TRBJ2-1	NA	TRBV9	TGTGCCAGCAGCGGGCTAGCGGAGCAGTTCTTC	CASSGLAEQFF
NA	TRBJ2-7	NA	TRBV3-1/TRBV3-2	TGTGCCAGCAGCCAACTAGGTTTAGTCTACGAGCAGTACTTC	CASSQLGLVYEQYF
NA	TRBJ2-5	NA	TRBV18	TGTGCCAGCTCACCGTTGTCGGGGTCCCAAGAGACCCAGTACTTC	CASSPLSGSQETQYF
NA	TRBJ1-1	NA	TRBV25-1	TGTGCCAGCAGTGAATCCGGGGGGCAGGGACTAAACACTGAAGCTTTCTTT	CASSESGGQGLNTEAFF
NA	TRBJ1-2	NA	TRBV29-1	TGCAGCGTTGAAGGGTCGTATGAACAGGACCTCTATGGCTACACCTTC	CSVEGSYEQDLYGYTF
TRBD1	TRBJ1-6	NA	TRBV27	TGTGCCAGCAGTTATGGAGACAGGGGGTCACCCCTCCACTTT	CASSYGDRGSPLHF
TRBD2	TRBJ2-3	NA	TRBV4-2	TGTGCCAGCAGCCAAGGGACTAGCGGGGGAGCCACAGATACGCAGTATTTT	CASSQGTSGGATDTQYF
NA	TRBJ1-2	NA	TRBV5-1	TGCGCCAGCAGCTTTACCGGTAACTATGGCTACACCTTC	CASSFTGNYGYTF
TRBD1	TRBJ1-2	NA	TRBV4-3	TGCGCCAGCGGCCGGACAGGGACGCCTGGCTACACCTTC	CASGRTGTPGYTF
NA	TRBJ2-3	NA	TRBV5-4	TGTGCCAGCAGCAGCACAGGGTCTAGCACAGATACGCAGTATTTT	CASSSTGSSTDTQYF
TRBD1	TRBJ2-2	NA	TRBV19	TGTGCCAGTAGTATTTCAGACAGGGGGCCCGGGGAGCTGTTTTTT	CASSISDRGPGELFF
TRBD2	TRBJ2-2	NA	TRBV6-5	TGTGCCAGCAGTTACCGGGGGGGCGTCGGGGAGCTGTTTTTT	CASSYRGGVGELFF
TRBD1	TRBJ2-7	NA	TRBV11-2	TGTGCCAGCAGCCTAGCTTTCGGGACAGGACCCTACGAGCAGTACTTC	CASSLAFGTGPYEQYF
NA	TRBJ2-2	NA	TRBV4-2	TGTGCCAGCAGCCAAGGTAGTGGGGCCAACACCGGGGAGCTGTTTTTT	CASSQGSGANTGELFF
NA	TRBJ1-4	once	TRBV6-6	TGTGCCAGCAGTCCGCACAGTTTAAGTGGGGAAAAACTGTTTTTT	CASSPHSLSGEKLFF
NA	TRBJ1-6	NA	TRBV3-1/TRBV3-2	TGTGCCAGCAGCCAAGAAGGCACAGGGCATTCACCCCTCCACTTT	CASSQEGTGHSPLHF
TRBD2	TRBJ2-3	NA	TRBV3-1/TRBV3-2	TGTGCCAGCAGCCAAGAAGGGACTAGCGGGGGCACAGATACGCAGTATTTT	CASSQEGTSGGTDTQYF
TRBD2	TRBJ2-1	NA	TRBV19	TGTGCCAGTAGTATACTAGCGGGCAGAAGCTCCTACAATGAGCAGTTCTTC	CASSILAGRSSYNEQFF
NA	TRBJ2-3	once	TRBV5-1	TGCGCCAGCAGCTTGGGAGGGGGGGACACAGATACGCAGTATTTT	CASSLGGGDTDTQYF
NA	TRBJ1-2	NA	TRBV30	TGTGCCTGGAGTGTTGAGTTAGCTAACTATGGCTACACCTTC	CAWSVELANYGYTF
NA	TRBJ2-3	NA	TRBV9	TGTGCCAGCAGCGTAGGAGGCGGAAACACAGATACGCAGTATTTT	CASSVGGGNTDTQYF
TRBD1	TRBJ1-2	NA	TRBV2	TGTGCCAGCAGTGGAACCGGGACAGGGTCGCCTGGCGGCTACACCTTC	CASSGTGTGSPGGYTF
NA	TRBJ2-3	once	TRBV14	TGTGCCAGCAGCCAAGAGGGGTCGAGCGGGAGCACAGATACGCAGTATTTT	CASSQEGSSGSTDTQYF
NA	TRBJ1-1	NA	TRBV20-1	TGCAGTGCTAGTGGAGGGGGCACTGAAGCTTTCTTT	CSASGGGTEAFF
NA	TRBJ2-3	once	TRBV28	TGTGCCAGCAGTTTATCGGGCGGGACGACAGATACGCAGTATTTT	CASSLSGGTTDTQYF
NA	TRBJ1-5	NA	TRBV20-1	TGCAGTGCTAGTTCGGGTTTTCGGAATCAGCCCCAGCATTTT	CSASSGFRNQPQHF